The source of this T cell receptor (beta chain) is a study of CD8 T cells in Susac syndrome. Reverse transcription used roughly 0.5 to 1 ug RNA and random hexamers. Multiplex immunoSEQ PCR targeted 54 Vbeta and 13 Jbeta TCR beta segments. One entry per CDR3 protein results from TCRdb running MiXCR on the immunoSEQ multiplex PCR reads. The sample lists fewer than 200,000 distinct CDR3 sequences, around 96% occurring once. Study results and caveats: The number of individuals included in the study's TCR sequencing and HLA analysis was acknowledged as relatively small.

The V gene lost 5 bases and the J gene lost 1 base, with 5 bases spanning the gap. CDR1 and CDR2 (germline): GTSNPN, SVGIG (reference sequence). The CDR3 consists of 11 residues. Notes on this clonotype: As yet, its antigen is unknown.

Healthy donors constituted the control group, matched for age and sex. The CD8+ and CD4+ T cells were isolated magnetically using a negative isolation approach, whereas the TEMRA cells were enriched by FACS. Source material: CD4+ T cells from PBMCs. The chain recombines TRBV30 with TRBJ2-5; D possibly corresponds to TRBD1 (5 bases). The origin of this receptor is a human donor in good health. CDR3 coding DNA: TGTGCCTGGGACAGCCAAGAGACCCAGTACTTC. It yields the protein CAWDSQETQYF.